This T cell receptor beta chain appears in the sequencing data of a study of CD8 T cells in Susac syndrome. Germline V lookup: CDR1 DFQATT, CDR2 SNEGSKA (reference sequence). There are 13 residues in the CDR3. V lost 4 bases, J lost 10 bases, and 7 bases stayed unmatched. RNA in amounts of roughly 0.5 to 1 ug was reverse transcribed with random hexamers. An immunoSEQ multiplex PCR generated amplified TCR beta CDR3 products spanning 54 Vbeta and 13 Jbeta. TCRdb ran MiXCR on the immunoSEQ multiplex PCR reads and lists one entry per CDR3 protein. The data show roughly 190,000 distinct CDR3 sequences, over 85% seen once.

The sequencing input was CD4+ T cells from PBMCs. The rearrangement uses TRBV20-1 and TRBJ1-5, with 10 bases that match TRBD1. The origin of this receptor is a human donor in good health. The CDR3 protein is CSATTGGFNPQHF. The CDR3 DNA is TGCAGTGCTACGACAGGGGGCTTTAATCCCCAGCATTTT.